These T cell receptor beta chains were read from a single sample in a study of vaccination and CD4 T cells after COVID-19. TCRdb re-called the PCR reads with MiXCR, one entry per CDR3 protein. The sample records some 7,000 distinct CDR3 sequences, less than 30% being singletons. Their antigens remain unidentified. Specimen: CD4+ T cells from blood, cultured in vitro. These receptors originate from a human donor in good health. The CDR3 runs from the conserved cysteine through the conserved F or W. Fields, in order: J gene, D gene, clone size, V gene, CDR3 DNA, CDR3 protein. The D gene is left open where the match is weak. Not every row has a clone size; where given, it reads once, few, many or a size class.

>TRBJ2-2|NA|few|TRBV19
TGTGCCAGTAGTGGTATTGGGAACACCGGGGAGCTGTTTTTT
CASSGIGNTGELFF
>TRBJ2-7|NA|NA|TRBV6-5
TGTGCCAGCAGTTACCCCGGGGCTGGGGAGCAGTACTTC
CASSYPGAGEQYF
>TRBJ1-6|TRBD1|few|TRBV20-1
TGCAGTGCGCGACAGGGGATGGGTTCACCCCTCCACTTT
CSARQGMGSPLHF
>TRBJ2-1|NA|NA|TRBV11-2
TGTGCCAGCAGCTTAGATATAGACTACAATGAGCAGTTCTTC
CASSLDIDYNEQFF
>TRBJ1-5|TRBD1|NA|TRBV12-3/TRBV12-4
TGTGCCAGCACCCCCGACAGGGGACGCAATCAGCCCCAGCATTTT
CASTPDRGRNQPQHF
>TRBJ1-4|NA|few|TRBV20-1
TGCAGTGGACAGGCTAATGAAAAACTGTTTTTT
CSGQANEKLFF
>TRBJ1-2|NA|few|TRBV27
TGTGCCAGCAAAAGGGGAACAGAGGATGGCTACACCTTC
CASKRGTEDGYTF
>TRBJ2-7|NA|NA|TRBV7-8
TGTGCCAGCAGCTTAGTCCAGGGGACTTACGAGCAGTACTTC
CASSLVQGTYEQYF
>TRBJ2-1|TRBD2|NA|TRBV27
TGTGCCAGCAGTTTATTCTGGACTAGCGGGGATACAAACAATGAGCAGTTCTTC
CASSLFWTSGDTNNEQFF
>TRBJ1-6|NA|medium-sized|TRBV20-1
TGCAGTGCTAGAGCCGACGGACATAATTCACCCCTCCACTTT
CSARADGHNSPLHF
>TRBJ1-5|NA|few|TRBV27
TGTGCCAGTCGACAGGTTAATAGCAATCAGCCCCAGCATTTT
CASRQVNSNQPQHF
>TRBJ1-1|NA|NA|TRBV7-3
TGTGCCAGCAGCCCCGGGGCCACTAACACTGAAGCTTTCTTT
CASSPGATNTEAFF
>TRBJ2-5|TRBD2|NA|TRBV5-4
TGTGCCAGCAGCTTGGGACTAGCGGGGCAAGAGACCCAGTACTTC
CASSLGLAGQETQYF
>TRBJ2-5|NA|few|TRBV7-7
TGTGCCAGCAGCTTACCGGGCCCTGGGGAGACCCAGTACTTC
CASSLPGPGETQYF
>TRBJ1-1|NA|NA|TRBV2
TGTGCCAGCAGCGCAGATGCCAACACTGAAGCTTTCTTT
CASSADANTEAFF
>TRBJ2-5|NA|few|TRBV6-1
TGTGCCAGCCGGCTTCAGGGGTTTGAGACCCAGTACTTC
CASRLQGFETQYF
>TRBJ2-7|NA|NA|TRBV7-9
TGTGCCAGCAGCGTAGAATTAGGGTACGAGCAGTACTTC
CASSVELGYEQYF
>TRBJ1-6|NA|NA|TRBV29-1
TGCAGCGTAAAGGACAGCGTCAATTCACCCCTCCACTTT
CSVKDSVNSPLHF
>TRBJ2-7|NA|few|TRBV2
TGTGCCAGCGGGGAGACAGGCTTCTACGAGCAGTACTTC
CASGETGFYEQYF
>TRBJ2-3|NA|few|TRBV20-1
TGCAGTGTCGGGGCTGCAGATACGCAGTATTTT
CSVGAADTQYF
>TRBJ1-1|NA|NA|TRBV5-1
TGCGCCAGCAGCTTGGCACCGGGGAACACTGAAGCTTTCTTT
CASSLAPGNTEAFF
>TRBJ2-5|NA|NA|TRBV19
TGTGCCAGTATGGGGTCAGTCCTTGACCAAGAGACCCAGTACTTC
CASMGSVLDQETQYF
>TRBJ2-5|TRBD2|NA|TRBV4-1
TGCGCCAGCAGCCTGACTAGCGGGGGTGAGACCCAGTACTTC
CASSLTSGGETQYF
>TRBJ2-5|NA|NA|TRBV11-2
TGTGCCAGCAGCTTTTCATTCGGGGGCCAAGAGACCCAGTACTTC
CASSFSFGGQETQYF
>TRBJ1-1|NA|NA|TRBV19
TGTGCCAGTAGTATAAACAGGGCGAGCACTAAAGCTTTCTTT
CASSINRASTKAFF
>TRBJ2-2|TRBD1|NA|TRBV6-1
TGTGCCAGCATCGCCGGAGGTCAGGGGGCCACCGGGGAGCTGTTTTTT
CASIAGGQGATGELFF
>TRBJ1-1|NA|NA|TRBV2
TGTGCCAGCACCAGGGTGGTGAACACTGAAGCTTTCTTT
CASTRVVNTEAFF
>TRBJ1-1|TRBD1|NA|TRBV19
TGTGCCAGTAGACACCCGACAGGGAGGAACACTGAAGCTTTCTTT
CASRHPTGRNTEAFF
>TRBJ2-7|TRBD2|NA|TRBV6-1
TGTGCCAGCAGACCTCCGAGTAGCGGGTTTGGTCCCGAGCAGTACTTC
CASRPPSSGFGPEQYF
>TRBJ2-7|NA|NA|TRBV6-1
TGTGCCAGCAAATTACAACGAGATCGATCCTACGAGCAGTACTTC
CASKLQRDRSYEQYF
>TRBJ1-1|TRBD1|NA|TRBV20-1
TGCAGTGCTAGGGGGACAGGGGAGACTGAAGCTTTCTTT
CSARGTGETEAFF
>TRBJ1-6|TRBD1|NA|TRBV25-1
TGTGCCAGCGGGCGGGGACAGGGGGCGCCTTTTTGGAATTCACCCCTCCACTTT
CASGRGQGAPFWNSPLHF
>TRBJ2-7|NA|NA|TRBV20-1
TGCAGTGCTGGACAGTCCTACGAGCAGTACTTC
CSAGQSYEQYF
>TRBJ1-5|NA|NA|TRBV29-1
TGCAGCGTGGCGGACGGACTCTTGGGCAATCAGCCCCAGCATTTT
CSVADGLLGNQPQHF
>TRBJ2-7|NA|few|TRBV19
TGTGCTAGTAGGATGGCAGGGAACTACGAGCAGTACTTC
CASRMAGNYEQYF
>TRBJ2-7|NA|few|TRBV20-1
TGCAGTGCTAGAGATAGACGGAGCTCCTACGAGCAGTACTTC
CSARDRRSSYEQYF
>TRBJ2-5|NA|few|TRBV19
TGTGCCAGTAGTCGGGGCGGGTCCCAAGAGACCCAGTACTTC
CASSRGGSQETQYF
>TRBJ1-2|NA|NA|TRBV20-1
TGCAGTGCCAGTGGTCTGCCGTTTAACTATGGCTACACCTTC
CSASGLPFNYGYTF
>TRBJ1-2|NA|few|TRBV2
TGTGCCAGCAGTGGCACAATGGCTGGCTACACCTTC
CASSGTMAGYTF
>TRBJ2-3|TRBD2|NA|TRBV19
TGTGCCAGTCGGTCGACTAGCGGGGGATCAGATACGCAGTATTTT
CASRSTSGGSDTQYF
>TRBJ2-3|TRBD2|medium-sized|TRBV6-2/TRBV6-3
TGTGCCAGCAGTTACGGGACTAGCGCAGATACGCAGTATTTT
CASSYGTSADTQYF
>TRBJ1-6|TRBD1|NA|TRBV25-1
TGTGCCAGCAGTAGGGGGACAGTCGATTCACCCCTCCACTTT
CASSRGTVDSPLHF
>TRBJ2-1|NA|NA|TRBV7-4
TGTGCCAGCAGCTTAGCGGCCGCAGCACTGGAGGGGAATGAGCAGTTCTTC
CASSLAAAALEGNEQFF
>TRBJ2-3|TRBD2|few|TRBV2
TGTGCCAGCAGTGTGCTAGCGGGGGGGAGGGATACGCAGTATTTT
CASSVLAGGRDTQYF
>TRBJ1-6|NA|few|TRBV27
TGTGCCAGCAGTTTAGGAGGGTTTTATTCACCCCTCCACTTT
CASSLGGFYSPLHF
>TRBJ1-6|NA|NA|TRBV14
TGTGCCAGCAGCCAAGGCGTCCGGAAAGTTTCACCCCTCCACTTT
CASSQGVRKVSPLHF
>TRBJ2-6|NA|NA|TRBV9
TGTGCCAGCAGCGTCCCCCGGCTGGGAACAGGTTTGGCCAACGTCCTGACTTTC
CASSVPRLGTGLANVLTF
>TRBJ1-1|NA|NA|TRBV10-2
TGCGCCAGCAGTGAGGGATATGCTGAAGCTTTCTTT
CASSEGYAEAFF
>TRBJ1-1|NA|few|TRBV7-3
TGTGCCAGCAGCTTAACGTCGGGCGACACTGAAGCTTTCTTT
CASSLTSGDTEAFF
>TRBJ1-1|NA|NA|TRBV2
TGTGCCAGCAGTGGGACAGCTACTGAAGCTTTCTTT
CASSGTATEAFF
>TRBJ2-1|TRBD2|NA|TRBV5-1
TGCGCCAGCAGCTTGACGGGGGGGCTCGATGAGCAGTTCTTC
CASSLTGGLDEQFF
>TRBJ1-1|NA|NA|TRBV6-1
TGTGCCAGCAGCCGTCCTACCGGTGTCGGGACGCAGCGGATGGCTTTCTTT
CASSRPTGVGTQRMAFF
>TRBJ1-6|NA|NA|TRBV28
TGTGCCAGCAGTGGAGGGGAAAATTCACCCCTCCACTTT
CASSGGENSPLHF
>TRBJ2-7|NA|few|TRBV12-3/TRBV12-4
TGTGCCAGCAGCGCTTCCGGGACAAGCTACGAGCAGTACTTC
CASSASGTSYEQYF
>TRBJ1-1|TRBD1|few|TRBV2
TGTGCCACTCTCCGGGACAGGGGGCTTAAAAGAGGCACTGAAGCTTTCTTT
CATLRDRGLKRGTEAFF
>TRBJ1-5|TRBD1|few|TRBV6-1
TGTGCCAGCAGACGGGACAGGGGGAATGGCAATCAGCCCCAGCATTTT
CASRRDRGNGNQPQHF
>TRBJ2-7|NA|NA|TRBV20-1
TGCAGTGCTGGGGGACTGTCTGGGGACGAGCAGTACTTC
CSAGGLSGDEQYF
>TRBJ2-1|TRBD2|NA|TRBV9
TGTGCCAGCAGCGACATCTTTAGCGGGGGAAAGCAGTTCTTC
CASSDIFSGGKQFF
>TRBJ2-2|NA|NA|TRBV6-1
TGTGCCAGCAGTCGACAGTGGAACACCGGGGAGCTGTTTTTT
CASSRQWNTGELFF